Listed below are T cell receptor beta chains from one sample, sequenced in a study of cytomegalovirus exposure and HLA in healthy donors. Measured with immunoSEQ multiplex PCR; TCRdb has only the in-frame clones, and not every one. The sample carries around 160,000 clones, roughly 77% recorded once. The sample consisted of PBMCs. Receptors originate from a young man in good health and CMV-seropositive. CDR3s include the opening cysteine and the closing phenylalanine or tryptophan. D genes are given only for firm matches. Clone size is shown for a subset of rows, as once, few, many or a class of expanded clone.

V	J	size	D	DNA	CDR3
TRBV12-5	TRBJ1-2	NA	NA	TGTGCTAGTGGTTTGCCCTCTAACTATGGCTACACCTTC	CASGLPSNYGYTF
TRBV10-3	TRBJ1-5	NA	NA	TGTGCCATCAGTGAGTCGGGCAGCCAAAATCAGCCCCAGCATTTT	CAISESGSQNQPQHF
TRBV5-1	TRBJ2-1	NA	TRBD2	TGCGCCAGCAGCCCCGGTCCGAGCGGGAGAGAAAATGAGCAGTTCTTC	CASSPGPSGRENEQFF
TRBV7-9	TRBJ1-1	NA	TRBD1	TGTGCCAGCAGCCCTCCTGAGGGACAGGGAGAGGGAACTGAAGCTTTCTTT	CASSPPEGQGEGTEAFF
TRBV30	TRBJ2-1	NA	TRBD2	TGTGCCTGGAGTCCGGGACTAGCGGTAAATGAGCAGTTCTTC	CAWSPGLAVNEQFF
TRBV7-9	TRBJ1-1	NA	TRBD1	TGTGCCAGCAGCTTAAAGGGACAGGGTACTACTGAAGCTTTCTTT	CASSLKGQGTTEAFF
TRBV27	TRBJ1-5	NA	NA	TGTGCCAGCCGCATCGAGGTTAGGAGCAATCAGCCCCAGCATTTT	CASRIEVRSNQPQHF
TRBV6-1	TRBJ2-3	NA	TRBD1	TGTGCCAGCAGTCAAAACAGGGGGCCCCCAGATACGCAGTATTTT	CASSQNRGPPDTQYF
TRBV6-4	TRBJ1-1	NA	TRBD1	TGTGCCAGCAGGAGGGACAGAGCGAACACTGAAGCTTTCTTT	CASRRDRANTEAFF
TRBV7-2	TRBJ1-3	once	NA	TGTGCCAGCAGCTTTGGACTTACTGGAAACACCATATATTTT	CASSFGLTGNTIYF
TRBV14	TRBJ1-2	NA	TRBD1	TGTGCCAGCAGCCATAAAATCAGGGGGGCGAGAAATTTTGGGGGCTACACCTTC	CASSHKIRGARNFGGYTF
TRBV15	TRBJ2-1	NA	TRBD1	TGTGCCACCAGCCCGATCAGGGGGTACAATGAGCAGTTCTTC	CATSPIRGYNEQFF
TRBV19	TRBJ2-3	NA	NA	TGTGCCAGTAGTACTTCCGGGGGCACAGATACGCAGTATTTT	CASSTSGGTDTQYF
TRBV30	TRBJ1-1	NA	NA	TGTGCCTGGAGTGTGGGGCCCAGGAACACTGAAGCTTTCTTT	CAWSVGPRNTEAFF
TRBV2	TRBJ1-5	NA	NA	TGTGCCAGCAGTGGGGAGGGCTACAATCAGCCCCAGCATTTT	CASSGEGYNQPQHF
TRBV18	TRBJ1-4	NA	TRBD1	TGTGCCAGCTCACCCCAGGGGGCCGATCGGGAAAAACTGTTTTTT	CASSPQGADREKLFF
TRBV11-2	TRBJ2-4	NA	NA	TGTGCCAGCAGCCGCGGACAGTTTTCAGCCAAAAACATTCAGTACTTC	CASSRGQFSAKNIQYF
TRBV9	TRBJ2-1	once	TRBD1	TGTGCCAGCAGCGTTGCCTCGACAGGGGGCTACAATGAGCAGTTCTTC	CASSVASTGGYNEQFF
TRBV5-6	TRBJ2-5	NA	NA	TGTGCCAGCAGCCGCCCTCGACAGTCGTTTCAGACCCAGTACTTC	CASSRPRQSFQTQYF
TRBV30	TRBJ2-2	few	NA	TGTGCCTGGGGGGGGATGGGGGAGCTGTTTTTT	CAWGGMGELFF
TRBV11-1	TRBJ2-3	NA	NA	TGTGCCAGCAGCTTGTACAGGGAAGGCACAGATACGCAGTATTTT	CASSLYREGTDTQYF
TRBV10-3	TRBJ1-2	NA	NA	TGTGCCATCAGTGAGCCCGAGGGGGGGGCGAGTAACTATGGCTACACCTTC	CAISEPEGGASNYGYTF
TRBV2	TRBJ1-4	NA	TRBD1	TGTGCCAGCAGGGGGACAGGGGGGGATGAAAAACTGTTTTTT	CASRGTGGDEKLFF
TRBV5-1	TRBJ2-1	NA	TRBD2	TGCGCCAGCACCGGACTAGCGGGGTCCTACAATGAGCAGTTCTTC	CASTGLAGSYNEQFF
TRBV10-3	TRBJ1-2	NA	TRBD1	TGTGCCATCAGCGATGGACAGGGCTATGGCTACACCTTC	CAISDGQGYGYTF
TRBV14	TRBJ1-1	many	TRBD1	TGTGCCAGCAGCCAATTCGACAGGGAGAACACTGAAGCTTTCTTT	CASSQFDRENTEAFF
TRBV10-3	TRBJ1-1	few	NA	TGTGCCATCAGTGAGACAGCCACTGAAGCTTTCTTT	CAISETATEAFF
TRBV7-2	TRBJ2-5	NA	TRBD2	TGTGCCAGCAGCATCCGAGCGGGAGTACAAGAGACCCAGTACTTC	CASSIRAGVQETQYF
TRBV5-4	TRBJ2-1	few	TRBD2	TGTGCCAGCAGCCCCCCCGCTAGCGGGAGTTATGAGCAGTTCTTC	CASSPPASGSYEQFF
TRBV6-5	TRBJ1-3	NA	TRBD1	TGTGCCAGCAGTTACTTGACAGGGAACCGAAACACCATATATTTT	CASSYLTGNRNTIYF
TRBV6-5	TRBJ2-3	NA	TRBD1	TGTGCCAGCAGGGGGACAGGGGGGGATACGCAGTATTTT	CASRGTGGDTQYF
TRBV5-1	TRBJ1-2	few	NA	TGCGCCAGCAGCTTGGATTACGGGGGAGCTAACTATGGCTACACCTTC	CASSLDYGGANYGYTF
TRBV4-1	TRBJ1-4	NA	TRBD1	TGCGCCAGCAGCACAGAGGTAGGGGGCGCGACTAATGAAAAACTGTTTTTT	CASSTEVGGATNEKLFF